This T cell receptor beta chain emerged from a study of T cell responses to AZD1222 COVID-19 vaccine. Measured with immunoSEQ multiplex PCR; TCRdb has only the in-frame clones, and not every one. In the table there are over 150,000 clones, roughly 87% of which are singletons. CDR3 size: 18 residues. V lost 0 bases and J lost 5; bases outside the gene matches: 12. Germline lookup yields CDR1 SGHRS and CDR2 YFSETQ. Material: peripheral blood, obtained on day 0 of AZD1222 vaccination. The receptor comes from an adult in good health. The chain joins TRBV5-1 to TRBJ2-1, with 9 nucleotides matching TRBD2. Here the CDR3 DNA reads TGCGCCAGCAGCTTGGCGGCGGGAGGGACGGAGATAGACAATGAGCAGTTCTTC. Translated, it gives CASSLAAGGTEIDNEQFF.